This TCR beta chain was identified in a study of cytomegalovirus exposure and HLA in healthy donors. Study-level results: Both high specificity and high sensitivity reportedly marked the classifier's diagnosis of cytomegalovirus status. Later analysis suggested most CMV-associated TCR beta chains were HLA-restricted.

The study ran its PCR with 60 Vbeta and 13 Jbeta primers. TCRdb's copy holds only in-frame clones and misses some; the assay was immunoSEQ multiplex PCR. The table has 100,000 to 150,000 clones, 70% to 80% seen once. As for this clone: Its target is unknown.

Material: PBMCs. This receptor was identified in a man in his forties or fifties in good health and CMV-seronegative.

The CDR3 DNA sequence: TGTGCCAGCTCACAAACTAGCGGGGGGGTTAATGAGCAGTTCTTC. Translating gives CASSQTSGGVNEQFF. This chain joins TRBV18 and TRBJ2-1; 13 nucleotides agree with TRBD2. In germline, CDR1 is KGHSH, CDR2 LQKENI. With 4 bases clipped from V and 7 bases from J, the junction kept 4 bases outside the gene matches. This CDR3 spans 15 amino acids.